The subject of this entry is one T cell receptor beta chain. Generated by immunoSEQ multiplex PCR, the TCRdb table keeps only in-frame clones and is missing some. The top ten hold around 1.7% of the sample, which has about 2.1 million clones, around 93% seen once. The entry originates in a study of shared clonotypes between healthy human individuals. Naive CD8 populations comprised CD45RO-negative cells positively selected for CCR7, excluding terminally differentiated effector memory CD45RA+ cells. Germline values: CDR1 GTSNPN, CDR2 SVGIG (reference sequence). The CDR3 runs to 11 residues. V gave up 0 bases and J gave up 8 bases, with 7 bases separating them.

V usage is TRBV30 and J usage is TRBJ1-1; TRBD1 might be the D (5 bases). This TCR came from a man aged 18 to 30 in good health. Some clones in this sample may be carry-over from other donors' samples. Material: naive CD8+ T cells from PBMCs. The CDR3, as DNA: TGTGCCTGGAGTGTACCAGGGGAAGCTTTCTTT. Protein: CAWSVPGEAFF.